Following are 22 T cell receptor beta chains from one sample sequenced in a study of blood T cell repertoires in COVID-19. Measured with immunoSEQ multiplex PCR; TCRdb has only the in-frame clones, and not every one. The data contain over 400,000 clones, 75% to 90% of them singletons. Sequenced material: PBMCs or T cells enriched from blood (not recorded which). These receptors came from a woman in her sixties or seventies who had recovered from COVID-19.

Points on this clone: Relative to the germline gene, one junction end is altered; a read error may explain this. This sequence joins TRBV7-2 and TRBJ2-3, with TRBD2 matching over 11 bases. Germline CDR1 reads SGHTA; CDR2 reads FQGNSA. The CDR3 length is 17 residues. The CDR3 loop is CASSLAGGPTSTDTQYF. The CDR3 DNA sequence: TGTGCCAGCAGCCTAGCGGGGGGTCCGACCTCCACAGATACGCAGTATTTT.

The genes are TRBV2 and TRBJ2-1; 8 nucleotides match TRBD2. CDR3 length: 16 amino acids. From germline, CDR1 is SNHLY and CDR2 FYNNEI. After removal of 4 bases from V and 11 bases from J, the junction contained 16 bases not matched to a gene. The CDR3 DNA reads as TGTGCCAGCAGTGGCGCGGGGGGCATAACAATGAATCAGCAGTTCTTC. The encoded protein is CASSGAGGITMNQQFF. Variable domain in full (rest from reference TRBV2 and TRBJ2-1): EPEVTQTPSHQVTQMGQEVILRCVPISNHLYFYWYRQILGQKVEFLVSFYNNEISEKSEIFDDQFSVERPDGSNFTLKIRSTKLEDSAMYFCASSGAGGITMNQQFFGPGTRLTVL.

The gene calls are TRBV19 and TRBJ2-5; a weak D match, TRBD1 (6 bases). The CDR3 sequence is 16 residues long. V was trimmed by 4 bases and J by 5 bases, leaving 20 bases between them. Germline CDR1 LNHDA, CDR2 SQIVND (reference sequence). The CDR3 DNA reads TGTGCCAGTAGTACAGGGGTTTCCGTGTGGTGGGAGACCCAGTACTTC. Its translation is CASSTGVSVWWETQYF.

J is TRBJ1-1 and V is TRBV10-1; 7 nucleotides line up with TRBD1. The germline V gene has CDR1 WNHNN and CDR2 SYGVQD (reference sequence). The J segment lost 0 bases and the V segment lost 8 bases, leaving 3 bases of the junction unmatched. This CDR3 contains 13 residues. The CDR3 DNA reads TGCGCCAGCCAGGGGGGCATGAACACTGAAGCTTTCTTT. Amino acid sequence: CASQGGMNTEAFF.

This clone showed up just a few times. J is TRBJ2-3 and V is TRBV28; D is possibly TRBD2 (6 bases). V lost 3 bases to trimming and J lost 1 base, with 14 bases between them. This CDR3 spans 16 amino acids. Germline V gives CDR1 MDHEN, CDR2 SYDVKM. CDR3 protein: CASSFRARRGTDTQYF. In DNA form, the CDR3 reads TGTGCCAGCAGTTTCCGAGCCCGGAGGGGCACAGATACGCAGTATTTT.

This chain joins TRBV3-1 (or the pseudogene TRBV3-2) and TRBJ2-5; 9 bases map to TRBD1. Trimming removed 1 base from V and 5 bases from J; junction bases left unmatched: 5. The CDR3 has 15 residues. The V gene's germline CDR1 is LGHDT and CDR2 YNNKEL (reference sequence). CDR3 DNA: TGTGCCAGCAGCCAAGCCGGGACAGGGAGGGAGACCCAGTACTTC. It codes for CASSQAGTGRETQYF.

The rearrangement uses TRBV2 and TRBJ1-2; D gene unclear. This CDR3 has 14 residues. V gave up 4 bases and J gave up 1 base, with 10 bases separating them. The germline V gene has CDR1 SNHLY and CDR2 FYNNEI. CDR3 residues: CASSAHSINYGYTF. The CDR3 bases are TGTGCCAGCAGTGCGCACAGCATTAACTATGGCTACACCTTC.

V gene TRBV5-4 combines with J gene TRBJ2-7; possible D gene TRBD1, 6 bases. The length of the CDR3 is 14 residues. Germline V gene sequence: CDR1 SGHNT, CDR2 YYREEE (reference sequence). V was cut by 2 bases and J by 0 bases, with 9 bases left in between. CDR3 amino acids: CASSLGGFSYEQYV. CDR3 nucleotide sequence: TGTGCCAGCAGCTTAGGGGGATTCTCCTACGAGCAGTACGTC.

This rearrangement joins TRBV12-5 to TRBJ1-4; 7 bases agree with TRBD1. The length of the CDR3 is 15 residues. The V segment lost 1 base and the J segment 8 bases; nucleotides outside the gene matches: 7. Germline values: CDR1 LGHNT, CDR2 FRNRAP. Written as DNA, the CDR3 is TGTGCTAGTGGTTTGGATAGACAGGGAAGGGAAAAACTGTTTTTT. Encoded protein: CASGLDRQGREKLFF.

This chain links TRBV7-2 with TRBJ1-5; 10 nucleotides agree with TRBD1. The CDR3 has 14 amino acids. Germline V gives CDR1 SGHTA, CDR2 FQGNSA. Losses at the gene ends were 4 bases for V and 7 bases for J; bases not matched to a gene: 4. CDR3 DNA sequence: TGTGCCAGCAGCTCAAAGACAGGGGGCCAGCCCCAGCATTTT. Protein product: CASSSKTGGQPQHF.

For the CDR3, the DNA is TGCGCCAGCAGTCCTCAGGGATTCGGGGAGCTGTTTTTT. Protein: CASSPQGFGELFF. The rearrangement joins TRBV10-1 to TRBJ2-2, with TRBD1 as a possible D gene (5 bases). The length of the CDR3 is 13 residues. CDR1 is WNHNN, CDR2 SYGVQD, per germline (reference sequence). The germline V and J ends were trimmed by 5 bases and 7 bases, with 11 bases remaining between them.

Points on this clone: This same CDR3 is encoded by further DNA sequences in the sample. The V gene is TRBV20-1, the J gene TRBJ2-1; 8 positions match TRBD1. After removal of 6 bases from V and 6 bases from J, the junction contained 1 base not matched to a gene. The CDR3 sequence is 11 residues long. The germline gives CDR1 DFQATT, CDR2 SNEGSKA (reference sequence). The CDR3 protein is CSADRANEQFF. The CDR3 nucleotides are TGCAGTGCGGACAGGGCCAATGAGCAGTTCTTC.

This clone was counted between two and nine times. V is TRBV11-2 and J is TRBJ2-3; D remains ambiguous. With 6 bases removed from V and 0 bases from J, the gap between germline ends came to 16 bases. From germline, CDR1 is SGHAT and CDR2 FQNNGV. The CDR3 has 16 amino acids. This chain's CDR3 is CASSPGFTLSTDTQYF. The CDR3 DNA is TGTGCCAGCAGTCCAGGATTCACGCTGAGCACAGATACGCAGTATTTT. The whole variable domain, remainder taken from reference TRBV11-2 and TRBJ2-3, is EAGVAQSPRYKIIEKRQSVAFWCNPISGHATLYWYQQILGQGPKLLIQFQNNGVVDDSQLPKDRFSAERLKGVDSTLKIQPAKLEDSAVYLCASSPGFTLSTDTQYFGPGTRLTVL.

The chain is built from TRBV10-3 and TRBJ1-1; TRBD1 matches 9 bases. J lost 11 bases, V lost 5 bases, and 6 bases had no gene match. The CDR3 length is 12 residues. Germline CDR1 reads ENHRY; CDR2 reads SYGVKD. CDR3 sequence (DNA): TGTGCCATCAGTCCGGGACAGGGCGCGGCTTTCTTT. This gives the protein CAISPGQGAAFF.

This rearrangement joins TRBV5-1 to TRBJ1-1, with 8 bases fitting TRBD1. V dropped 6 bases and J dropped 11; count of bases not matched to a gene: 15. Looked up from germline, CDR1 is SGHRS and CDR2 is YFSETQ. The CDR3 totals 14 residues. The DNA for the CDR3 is TGCGCCAGCACGAAGGGGGACAGGTCCTTTTCGGCTTTCTTT. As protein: CASTKGDRSFSAFF.

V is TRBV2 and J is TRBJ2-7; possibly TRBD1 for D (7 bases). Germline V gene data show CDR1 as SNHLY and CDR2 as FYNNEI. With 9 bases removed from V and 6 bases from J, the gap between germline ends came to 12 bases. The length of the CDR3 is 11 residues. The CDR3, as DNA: TGTGCCAGTAGTCAGGGGGGCGAGCAGTACGTC. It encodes CASSQGGEQYV.

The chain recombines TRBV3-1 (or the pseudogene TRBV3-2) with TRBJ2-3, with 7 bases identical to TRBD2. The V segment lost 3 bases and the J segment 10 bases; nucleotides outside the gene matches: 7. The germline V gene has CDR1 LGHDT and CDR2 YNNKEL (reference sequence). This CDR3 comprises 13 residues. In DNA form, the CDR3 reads TGTGCCAGCAGCCAGGCTAGCGGCCAGGCGCAGTATTTT. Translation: CASSQASGQAQYF.

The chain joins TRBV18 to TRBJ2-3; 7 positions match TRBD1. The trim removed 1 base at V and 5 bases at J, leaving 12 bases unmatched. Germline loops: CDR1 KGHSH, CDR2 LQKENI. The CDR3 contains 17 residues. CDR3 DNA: TGTGCCAGCTCACCACAAAGAGGGGGCGCAGATGGAGATACGCAGTATTTT. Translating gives CASSPQRGGADGDTQYF.

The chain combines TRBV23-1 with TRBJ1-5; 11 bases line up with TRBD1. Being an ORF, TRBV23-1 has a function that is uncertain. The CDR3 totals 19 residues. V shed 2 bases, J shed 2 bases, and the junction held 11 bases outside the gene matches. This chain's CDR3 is CASSQNRGGQGVGNQPQHF. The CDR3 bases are TGCGCCAGCAGTCAAAACCGGGGGGGACAGGGGGTTGGCAATCAGCCCCAGCATTTT.

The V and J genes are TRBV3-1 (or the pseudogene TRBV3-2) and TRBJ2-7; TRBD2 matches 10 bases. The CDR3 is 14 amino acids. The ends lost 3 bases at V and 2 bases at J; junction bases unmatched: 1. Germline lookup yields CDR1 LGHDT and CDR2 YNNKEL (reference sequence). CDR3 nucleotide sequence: TGTGCCAGCAGCCATAGCGGGGGGACCTACGAGCAGTACGTC. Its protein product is CASSHSGGTYEQYV.

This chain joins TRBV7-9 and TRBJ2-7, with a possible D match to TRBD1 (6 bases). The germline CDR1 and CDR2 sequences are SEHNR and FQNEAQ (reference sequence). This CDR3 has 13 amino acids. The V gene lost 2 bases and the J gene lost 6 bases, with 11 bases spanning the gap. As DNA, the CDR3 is TGTGCCAGCAGCTTATTGCAGGGGAGCGAGCAGTACTTC. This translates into CASSLLQGSEQYF.

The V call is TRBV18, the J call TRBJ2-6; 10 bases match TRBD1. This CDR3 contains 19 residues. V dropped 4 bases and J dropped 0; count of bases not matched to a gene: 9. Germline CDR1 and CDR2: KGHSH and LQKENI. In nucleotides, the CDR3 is TGTGCCAGCTCACTCAGCCCGGGACAGGGGAGCTCTGGGGCCAACGTCCTGACTTTC. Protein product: CASSLSPGQGSSGANVLTF.